What follows are 27 T cell receptor beta chains derived from one specimen sequenced in a study of technical replicates of blood from four donors. The data were produced by immunoSEQ multiplex PCR, yet TCRdb's version contains in-frame clones alone and is incomplete. The sample lists tens of thousands of clones, roughly 94% seen once, with under 0.4% in the top ten. Sequenced sample: T cells isolated from PBMCs. All receptors derive from a human donor in good health.

CDR3 nucleotides: TGTGCCAGTAGTATAGTTACAGGGGCCTACAATGAGCAGTTCTTC. This gives the protein CASSIVTGAYNEQFF. The chain recombines TRBV19 with TRBJ2-1; 7 bases fit TRBD1. The CDR3 is 15 amino acids. The V gene's germline CDR1 is LNHDA and CDR2 SQIVND (reference sequence). The V and J ends lost 1 base and 2 bases, in that order; junction bases with no gene match: 2.

The chain links TRBV30 to TRBJ2-7; 7 bases are a match to TRBD1. Germline V lookup: CDR1 GTSNPN, CDR2 SVGIG (reference sequence). Germline trimming cut 3 bases from V and 0 bases from J; bases unmatched to any gene: 8. The CDR3 spans 15 residues. CDR3 loop: CAWRSSGTASYEQYF. The CDR3 DNA reads TGTGCCTGGAGATCTTCCGGGACAGCCTCCTACGAGCAGTACTTC.

This chain links TRBV5-1 with TRBJ1-1; no firm D call. The CDR3 contains 14 residues. Per the germline V gene, CDR1 is SGHRS and CDR2 is YFSETQ. V lost 0 bases, J lost 1 base, and 7 bases lay in between. The CDR3 loop is CASSLEGGNTEAFF. The DNA for the CDR3 is TGCGCCAGCAGCTTGGAAGGAGGGAACACTGAAGCTTTCTTT.

The J gene is TRBJ2-5, the V gene TRBV30; 9 bases match TRBD2. Germline CDR1 reads GTSNPN; CDR2 reads SVGIG (reference sequence). The J segment lost 2 bases and the V segment lost 0 bases, leaving 4 bases of the junction unmatched. CDR3 length: 15 amino acids. The CDR3 DNA is TGTGCCTGGAGTGTAGTAGCGGGAGTTCAAGAGACCCAGTACTTC. Its translation: CAWSVVAGVQETQYF. Full variable domain (missing parts from reference TRBV30 and TRBJ2-5): SQTIHQWPATLVQPVGSPLSLECTVEGTSNPNLYWYRQAAGRGLQLLFYSVGIGQISSEVPQNLSASRPQDRQFILSSKKLLLSDSGFYLCAWSVVAGVQETQYFGPGTRLLVL.

This clone was observed a few times. V and J are TRBV6-6 and TRBJ2-5, with TRBD1 matching over 8 bases. Germline-derived CDR1 and CDR2 are MNHNY and SVGAGI (reference sequence). V lost 6 bases to trimming and J lost 1 base; unmatched junction nucleotides: 4. The CDR3 sequence is 14 residues long. The CDR3 coding sequence is TGTGCCAGCAGCTATGGACAGGGCCAAGAGACCCAGTACTTC. It encodes CASSYGQGQETQYF.

The chain employs TRBV6-5 and TRBJ1-3; D not resolved. Germline-derived CDR1 and CDR2 are MNHEY and SVGAGI. V gave up 5 bases and J gave up 0 bases, with 11 bases separating them. This CDR3 region has 15 residues. The CDR3: CASSATAASGNTIYF. CDR3 bases: TGTGCCAGCAGTGCCACAGCTGCCTCTGGAAACACCATATATTTT.

The genes are TRBV6-5 and TRBJ2-3; D is possibly TRBD2 (5 bases). The V end was cut by 6 bases, the J end by 6 bases, with 10 bases between. The CDR3 runs to 12 residues. Germline values: CDR1 MNHEY, CDR2 SVGAGI. CDR3 amino acids: CASRTGWDTQYF. The DNA for the CDR3 is TGTGCCAGCAGAACGGGATGGGATACGCAGTATTTT.

The chain carries TRBV7-9 and TRBJ2-1, with 12 bases matching TRBD2. V lost 6 bases, J lost 5 bases, and 5 bases stayed unmatched. The germline V gene encodes CDR1 SEHNR and CDR2 FQNEAQ (reference sequence). The CDR3 has 15 residues. This CDR3 reads CASRRLAGGNNEQFF. CDR3 bases: TGTGCCAGCAGGCGCCTAGCGGGAGGGAACAATGAGCAGTTCTTC.

The chain recombines TRBV7-2 with TRBJ2-7; D may be TRBD2 (5 bases). The CDR3 runs 13 residues. V was pared by 0 bases and J by 4 bases, with 7 bases between. Germline CDR1 reads SGHTA; CDR2 reads FQGNSA. CDR3 sequence (DNA): TGTGCCAGCAGCTTAGCGGGAGTTTACGAGCAGTACTTC. Translation gives CASSLAGVYEQYF.

The V and J genes are TRBV4-2 and TRBJ2-7, with 7 bases that match TRBD2. V shed 4 bases, J shed 3 bases, and the junction held 6 bases outside the gene matches. Germline loops: CDR1 LGHNA, CDR2 YNFKEQ. The CDR3 has 14 residues. CDR3 sequence (DNA): TGTGCCAGCAGCCCCTCCGGGGAGGGCTACGAGCAGTACTTC. Its translation: CASSPSGEGYEQYF.

The CDR3 reads CASSSEGGRNYGYTF. The CDR3 nucleotides are TGTGCCAGCAGCTCGGAGGGCGGCCGTAACTATGGCTACACCTTC. The chain combines TRBV7-9 with TRBJ1-2; D not certain. The CDR3 is 15 residues long. The V end lost 4 bases, the J end lost 1 base, and 13 bases lay between the germline ends. Germline lookup yields CDR1 SEHNR and CDR2 FQNEAQ (reference sequence).

The V and J genes are TRBV25-1 and TRBJ2-2, with 12 bases aligning to TRBD2. V shed 0 bases, J shed 9 bases, and the junction held 5 bases outside the gene matches. From germline, CDR1 is MGHDK and CDR2 SYGVNS. This CDR3 has 16 amino acids. Written as DNA, the CDR3 is TGTGCCAGCAGTGAATACGGACTAGCGGGATTTTGGGAGCTGTTTTTT. This translates into CASSEYGLAGFWELFF.

The gene calls are TRBV10-3 and TRBJ2-1; 7 bases are shared with TRBD2. Germline trimming cut 6 bases from V and 5 bases from J; bases unmatched to any gene: 4. CDR3 length equals 13 residues. In germline, CDR1 is ENHRY, CDR2 SYGVKD. This CDR3 reads CAISGLVNNEQFF. In DNA, the CDR3 is TGTGCCATCAGCGGACTAGTAAACAATGAGCAGTTCTTC.

The rearrangement joins TRBV6-5 to TRBJ2-1, with D perhaps TRBD2 (5 bases). The CDR3 has 16 amino acids. CDR1 and CDR2 from the germline V gene are MNHEY and SVGAGI. The germline V and J ends were trimmed by 0 bases and 7 bases, with 16 bases remaining between them. CDR3 sequence reads: CASSYSMASISNEQFF. For the CDR3, the DNA is TGTGCCAGCAGTTACTCGATGGCTAGCATTTCGAATGAGCAGTTCTTC.

The gene calls are TRBV29-1 and TRBJ1-2, with 8 bases that match TRBD1. J gave up 5 bases and V 5 bases, and 4 bases lay outside the gene matches. There are 12 residues in the CDR3. Germline CDR1 and CDR2: SQVTM and ANQGSEA. The CDR3 coding sequence is TGCAGCGTTCCCAGGGGGCCATATGGCTACACCTTC. The encoded protein is CSVPRGPYGYTF.

V and J are TRBV10-3 and TRBJ2-7; 7 positions agree with TRBD2. This CDR3 is 15 amino acids long. With 3 bases clipped from V and 3 bases from J, the junction kept 8 bases outside the gene matches. The V gene's germline CDR1 is ENHRY and CDR2 SYGVKD. CDR3 in amino acids: CAISEAREWNYEQYF. DNA of the CDR3: TGTGCCATCAGTGAAGCGCGGGAGTGGAACTACGAGCAGTACTTC.

The chain is built from TRBV5-1 and TRBJ1-2; D perhaps matches TRBD1 (6 bases). The CDR3 loop spans 13 amino acids. CDR1 and CDR2 (germline): SGHRS, YFSETQ. The germline V and J ends were trimmed by 7 bases and 3 bases, with 13 bases remaining between them. The CDR3 loop reads CASSPDSDYGYTF. The DNA of the CDR3 is TGCGCCAGCTCCCCGGACAGTGACTATGGCTACACCTTC.

This chain uses TRBV5-4 with TRBJ1-2; 7 nucleotides align to TRBD1. The CDR3 consists of 16 residues. Germline CDR1 reads SGHNT; CDR2 reads YYREEE (reference sequence). V was pared by 2 bases and J by 3 bases, with 10 bases of the junction left unmatched. CDR3 sequence reads: CASSFKQGGLDYGYTF. CDR3 DNA: TGTGCCAGCAGCTTTAAGCAAGGGGGCTTGGACTATGGCTACACCTTC.

A single count supports this clone. The chain has TRBV6-5 and TRBJ1-4; 9 bases map to TRBD1. The CDR3 length is 13 residues. Per germline, CDR1 MNHEY and CDR2 SVGAGI. J gave up 8 bases and V 4 bases, and 2 bases lay outside the gene matches. CDR3 in DNA: TGTGCCAGCAGTTTAACAGGGGGCGAAAAACTGTTTTTT. Its translation: CASSLTGGEKLFF.

This clone was seen just once. The chain's CDR3 is CASSDQEAGANVLTF. As DNA, the CDR3 is TGTGCCAGCAGTGATCAGGAAGCTGGGGCCAACGTCCTGACTTTC. V usage is TRBV2 and J usage is TRBJ2-6; D not certain. Trimming cost V 3 bases and J 2 bases, with 8 bases left between them. The CDR3 length is 15 residues. Looked up from germline, CDR1 is SNHLY and CDR2 is FYNNEI.

J is TRBJ2-1 and V is TRBV7-3; D not certain. The CDR3 runs to 14 residues. Germline V CDR1 and CDR2: SGHTA, FQGTGA. The V end was cut by 0 bases, the J end by 5 bases, with 8 bases between. The CDR3 sequence is CASSLTGSNNEQFF. As DNA, the CDR3 is TGTGCCAGCAGCTTAACGGGCTCGAACAATGAGCAGTTCTTC.

Worth noting for this clone: Other DNA sequences in this sample translate to the same CDR3. V usage is TRBV11-2 and J usage is TRBJ1-1; D gene unclear. CDR1 SGHAT and CDR2 FQNNGV come from the germline V gene. The CDR3 consists of 14 residues. Between the trimmed V and J ends, which lost 1 base and 0 bases, there was a span of 6 bases. CDR3 region: CASSLVSVNTEAFF. Written as DNA, the CDR3 is TGTGCCAGCAGCTTAGTCTCAGTGAACACTGAAGCTTTCTTT.

J is TRBJ1-5 and V is TRBV30, with 8 positions matching TRBD1. Germline values: CDR1 GTSNPN, CDR2 SVGIG (reference sequence). The CDR3 loop spans 14 amino acids. The V gene end was trimmed by 5 bases and the J gene end by 2 bases; junction bases not matched to a gene: 5. The chain's CDR3 is CAWAGGRGNQPQHF. The CDR3 DNA follows: TGTGCCTGGGCAGGGGGCAGGGGCAATCAGCCCCAGCATTTT.

DNA of the CDR3: TGTGCCAGCTCCTCCGGGGCCAAAAACATTCAGTACTTC. This codes for CASSSGAKNIQYF. V usage is TRBV6-5 and J usage is TRBJ2-4; D is undetermined. The CDR3 extends over 13 amino acids. Germline V lookup: CDR1 MNHEY, CDR2 SVGAGI. Trimming stripped 8 bases from V and 1 base from J, with 9 bases between.

The V call is TRBV11-2, the J call TRBJ2-7, with 9 bases aligning to TRBD2. Germline CDR1 reads SGHAT; CDR2 reads FQNNGV. The CDR3 has 16 residues. With 5 bases clipped from V and 5 bases from J, the junction kept 13 bases outside the gene matches. CDR3 protein: CASSKVVAGGPHEQYF. In nucleotides, the CDR3 is TGTGCCAGCAGCAAAGTGGTGGCGGGAGGGCCCCACGAGCAGTACTTC. The full variable domain, rest sourced from reference TRBV11-2 and TRBJ2-7, is EAGVAQSPRYKIIEKRQSVAFWCNPISGHATLYWYQQILGQGPKLLIQFQNNGVVDDSQLPKDRFSAERLKGVDSTLKIQPAKLEDSAVYLCASSKVVAGGPHEQYFGPGTRLTVT.

J is TRBJ1-1 and V is TRBV19, with 9 bases lining up with TRBD1. The CDR3 extends over 15 amino acids. Germline values: CDR1 LNHDA, CDR2 SQIVND (reference sequence). V lost 5 bases and J lost 3; bases outside the gene matches: 7. The DNA of the CDR3 is TGTGCCAGTAGTTGGGACAGGGAGAAGGACACTGAAGCTTTCTTT. The encoded protein is CASSWDREKDTEAFF. The entire variable domain, with the rest obtained from reference TRBV19 and TRBJ1-1, is as follows: DGGITQSPKYLFRKEGQNVTLSCEQNLNHDAMYWYRQDPGQGLRLIYYSQIVNDFQKGDIAEGYSVSREKKESFPLTVTSAQKNPTAFYLCASSWDREKDTEAFFGQGTRLTVV.

V is TRBV7-2 and J is TRBJ2-1, with 8 bases identical to TRBD2. J lost 4 bases, V lost 0 bases, and 2 bases had no gene match. The CDR3 contains 15 residues. The germline gives CDR1 SGHTA, CDR2 FQGNSA. This CDR3 is CASSLASGTYNEQFF. The DNA of the CDR3 is TGTGCCAGCAGCTTAGCTAGCGGGACGTACAATGAGCAGTTCTTC.